This T cell receptor beta chain came from a study of OX40 agonist ivuxolimab in advanced cancers. The V and J ends lost 6 bases and 7 bases, in that order; junction bases with no gene match: 12. CDR1 is MNHEY, CDR2 SVGAGI, per germline. The CDR3 is 15 residues long. This clone was counted only a few times. Generated by immunoSEQ multiplex PCR, the TCRdb table keeps only in-frame clones and is missing some. The data hold roughly 66,000 clones, with about four fifths observed a single time. This specimen was CD4+ or CD8+ T cells sorted from blood, taken in a trial of the OX40 agonist ivuxolimab. The TCR comes from an adult with an advanced solid tumor such as melanoma, head and neck, liver or kidney cancer. This chain links TRBV6-5 with TRBJ1-5, with 7 bases matching TRBD1. Here the CDR3 reads CASRPGTVRGQPQHF. Here the CDR3 DNA reads TGTGCCAGCAGGCCCGGGACAGTTCGGGGGCAGCCCCAGCATTTT.